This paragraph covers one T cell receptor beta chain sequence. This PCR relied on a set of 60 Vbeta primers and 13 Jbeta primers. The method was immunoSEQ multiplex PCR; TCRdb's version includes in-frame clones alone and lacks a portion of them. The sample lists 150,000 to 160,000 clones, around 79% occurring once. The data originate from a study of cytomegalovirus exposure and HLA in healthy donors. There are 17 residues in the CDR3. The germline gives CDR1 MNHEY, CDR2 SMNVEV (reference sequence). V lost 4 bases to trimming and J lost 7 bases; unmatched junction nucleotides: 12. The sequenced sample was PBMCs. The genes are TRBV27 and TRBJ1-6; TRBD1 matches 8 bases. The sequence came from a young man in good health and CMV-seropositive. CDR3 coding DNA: TGTGCCAGCAGTTCTTCAGGGGGCCGGACCGTCAATTCACCCCTCCACTTT. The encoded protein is CASSSSGGRTVNSPLHF.